The 27 T cell receptor beta chains given below trace back to one sample, sequenced in a study of vaccination effects on CD4 cells after COVID-19. For these receptors, no antigen is known. Generated by immunoSEQ multiplex PCR, the TCRdb table keeps only in-frame clones and is missing some. The table includes 25,000 to 30,000 clones, roughly 80% detected once. Antigen-specific CD4+ T cell clonotypes were called by their expansion after viral peptide-pool culture in ViraFEST. Following 10 days of culture, CD4+ T cells were isolated. Each participant was administered two doses of either the BNT162b2 or the mRNA-1273 vaccine. The sequenced sample was CD4+ T cells from PBMCs cultured with SARS-CoV-2 spike peptides, obtained after COVID-19 vaccination. The source of these receptors is a human donor who received a COVID-19 vaccine. Some clones in this sample may be carry-over from other donors' samples.

The chain links TRBV24-1 to TRBJ2-5; D uncertain. This CDR3 region has 13 residues. The germline V gene has CDR1 KGHDR and CDR2 SFDVKD. Trimming removed 7 bases at V and 1 base at J, with 9 bases between. In DNA form, the CDR3 reads TGTGCCACCAGCGAGTCGGTCCAAGAGACCCAGTACTTC. Encoded protein: CATSESVQETQYF.

This clone is medium-sized (0.01 to 0.1%) by share. CDR3 nucleotides: TGTGCCAGCAGCTCGAGCCGGGACAGGGCTGAAGCTTTCTTT. Its translation: CASSSSRDRAEAFF. This chain uses TRBV11-1 with TRBJ1-1; 9 nucleotides match TRBD1. The CDR3 extends over 14 amino acids. V dropped 4 bases and J dropped 6; count of bases not matched to a gene: 6. In germline, CDR1 is SGHAT, CDR2 FQDESV (reference sequence).

V is TRBV5-1 and J is TRBJ1-1; 7 bases align to TRBD1. This CDR3 contains 15 residues. After removal of 2 bases from V and 6 bases from J, the junction contained 10 bases not matched to a gene. Germline V gives CDR1 SGHRS, CDR2 YFSETQ. The DNA for the CDR3 is TGCGCCAGCAGCTTATTCGGACAGGCAGACGCTGAAGCTTTCTTT. Amino acids: CASSLFGQADAEAFF.

The chain uses TRBV7-9 and TRBJ1-6; the D is unclear. The CDR3 runs 15 residues. The germline V and J ends were trimmed by 1 base and 5 bases, with 9 bases remaining between them. Germline V CDR1 and CDR2: SEHNR, FQNEAQ (reference sequence). The DNA of the CDR3 is TGTGCCAGCAGCTTAGGCCCGGCAGATAATTCACCCCTCCACTTT. Encoded protein: CASSLGPADNSPLHF. The whole variable domain, remainder taken from reference TRBV7-9 and TRBJ1-6, is DTGVSQNPRHKITKRGQNVTFRCDPISEHNRLYWYRQTLGQGPEFLTYFQNEAQLEKSRLLSDRFSAERPKGSFSTLEIQRTEQGDSAMYLCASSLGPADNSPLHFGNGTRLTVT.

The gene calls are TRBV6-5 and TRBJ1-2; TRBD1 matches at 8 bases. With V trimmed by 6 bases and J by 4 bases, 4 bases remained unmatched. The CDR3 consists of 13 residues. Germline values: CDR1 MNHEY, CDR2 SVGAGI. CDR3 loop: CASRLGQGYGYTF. DNA for the CDR3: TGTGCCAGCAGACTCGGACAGGGCTATGGCTACACCTTC.

The V and J genes are TRBV2 and TRBJ1-1; tentatively, D is TRBD1 (5 bases). V was clipped by 7 bases and J by 4 bases, with 13 bases between them. This CDR3 has 13 residues. The germline gives CDR1 SNHLY, CDR2 FYNNEI. CDR3 loop: CASTDSFSTEAFF. In DNA, the CDR3 is TGTGCCAGCACAGACAGTTTTAGCACTGAAGCTTTCTTT.

This clone was detected only a few times. V usage is TRBV7-2 and J usage is TRBJ1-6, with 7 bases aligning to TRBD1. V shed 5 bases, J shed 6 bases, and the junction held 4 bases outside the gene matches. This CDR3 comprises 14 residues. CDR1 is SGHTA and CDR2 is FQGNSA in the germline V gene. CDR3 sequence reads: CASSQGQINSPLHF. The DNA of the CDR3 is TGTGCCAGCAGCCAGGGACAGATTAATTCACCCCTCCACTTT.

The rearrangement links TRBV13 to TRBJ2-7; either TRBD1 or TRBD2 may fit D (5 bases each). Trimming left V 4 bases short and J 2 bases short, with 15 bases between. The germline V gene has CDR1 PRHDT and CDR2 FYEKMQ (reference sequence). CDR3 length: 15 residues. The CDR3 loop reads CASSSPGRITYEQYV. CDR3 bases: TGTGCCAGCAGCTCGCCGGGACGCATAACCTACGAGCAGTACGTC.

This chain connects TRBV5-1 to TRBJ2-1; tentatively, D is TRBD1 (6 bases). The CDR3 totals 18 residues. Per the germline V gene, CDR1 is SGHRS and CDR2 is YFSETQ. V lost 0 bases, J lost 9 bases, and 25 bases lay in between. The CDR3 spells CASSLDGAGRGGVSEQFF. In DNA form, the CDR3 reads TGCGCCAGCAGCTTGGATGGGGCTGGGAGAGGGGGAGTGAGTGAGCAGTTCTTC.

This CDR3 reads CASSEKGMGLAGDIEQFF. The CDR3 nucleotides read TGTGCCAGCAGTGAAAAAGGGATGGGGCTAGCGGGAGATATTGAGCAGTTCTTC. V usage is TRBV2 and J usage is TRBJ2-1, with 10 nucleotides matching TRBD2. CDR1 and CDR2 (germline): SNHLY, FYNNEI. This CDR3 comprises 18 residues. The trim removed 2 bases at V and 9 bases at J, leaving 16 bases unmatched.

V and J are TRBV27 and TRBJ2-7; 7 bases agree with TRBD1. J gave up 4 bases and V 6 bases, and 15 bases lay outside the gene matches. The CDR3 loop spans 16 amino acids. Germline V gene lookup returns CDR1 MNHEY and CDR2 SMNVEV (reference sequence). This CDR3 is CASRPHLRGRGYEQYV. The CDR3 DNA is TGTGCCAGCAGACCCCATCTAAGAGGCAGGGGGTACGAGCAGTACGTC.

The chain joins TRBV7-9 to TRBJ1-1; D is uncertain. Germline V gene data show CDR1 as SEHNR and CDR2 as FQNEAQ (reference sequence). Trimming removed 11 bases at V and 4 bases at J, with 20 bases between. The CDR3 spans 14 residues. The CDR3 protein is CAATGMVAGTEAFF. The DNA of the CDR3 is TGTGCCGCGACGGGCATGGTGGCTGGCACTGAAGCTTTCTTT. The variable domain in full, completed from reference TRBV7-9 and TRBJ1-1, reads DTGVSQNPRHKITKRGQNVTFRCDPISEHNRLYWYRQTLGQGPEFLTYFQNEAQLEKSRLLSDRFSAERPKGSFSTLEIQRTEQGDSAMYLCAATGMVAGTEAFFGQGTRLTVV.

The chain is built from TRBV7-8 and TRBJ2-3, with unresolved D. CDR3 length: 16 residues. From germline, CDR1 is SGHVS and CDR2 FQNEAQ. V was shortened by 5 bases and J by 2 bases, with 17 bases between the two germline ends. The CDR3, as DNA: TGTGCCAGCAGCGTCTACCCGTGGGGATCCACAGATACGCAGTATTTT. Translation: CASSVYPWGSTDTQYF.

The chain employs TRBV12-3 or TRBV12-4 and TRBJ1-1; 9 bases fit TRBD1. This CDR3 spans 13 amino acids. The V and J ends lost 5 bases and 8 bases, in that order; junction bases with no gene match: 6. CDR3 DNA sequence: TGTGCCAGCAGTATGAACAGGGGGCGGGAAGCTTTCTTT. Its translation: CASSMNRGREAFF.

The chain combines TRBV6-1 with TRBJ1-1; D is ambiguous. V was clipped by 3 bases and J by 11 bases, with 13 bases between them. Per germline, CDR1 MNHNS and CDR2 SASEGT. The CDR3 consists of 12 residues. DNA of the CDR3: TGTGCCAGCAGTGATGTGGGCCTAGGCGCTTTCTTT. This codes for CASSDVGLGAFF.

The V call is TRBV12-3 or TRBV12-4, the J call TRBJ1-5; D is uncertain. Trimming took 6 bases from V and 4 from J, leaving 10 bases between them. The length of the CDR3 is 13 residues. CDR3 in amino acids: CASRFGRNQPQHF. CDR3 nucleotide sequence: TGTGCCAGCAGGTTCGGACGGAATCAGCCCCAGCATTTT.

The chain uses TRBV5-1 and TRBJ1-2; D is unclear. Trimming took 3 bases from V and 11 from J, leaving 17 bases between them. CDR3 length: 13 residues. The V gene's germline CDR1 is SGHRS and CDR2 YFSETQ. The CDR3 nucleotides read TGCGCCAGCAGCTCACAGTACCCGGTCAGGTACACCTTC. Protein sequence: CASSSQYPVRYTF.

This clone was picked up a small number of times. This chain connects TRBV5-1 to TRBJ1-4, with 7 bases fitting TRBD1. The CDR3 runs to 14 residues. Germline values: CDR1 SGHRS, CDR2 YFSETQ. The J segment lost 3 bases and the V segment lost 4 bases, leaving 3 bases of the junction unmatched. CDR3 nucleotides: TGCGCCAGCAGCCCAGGGGGTTCTAATGAAAAACTGTTTTTT. It encodes CASSPGGSNEKLFF.

This sequence joins TRBV19 and TRBJ2-2; D unclear. The CDR3 totals 14 residues. Germline-derived CDR1 and CDR2 are LNHDA and SQIVND (reference sequence). Trimming left V 5 bases short and J 6 bases short, with 13 bases between. The CDR3 reads CASSYGVGPGELFF. Here the CDR3 DNA reads TGTGCCAGTAGTTACGGTGTCGGACCCGGGGAGCTGTTTTTT.

The rearrangement uses TRBV5-1 and TRBJ2-3; 11 positions agree with TRBD2. Trimming took 2 bases from V and 5 from J; bases not matched to a gene: 1. This CDR3 region has 14 residues. The V gene's germline CDR1 is SGHRS and CDR2 YFSETQ. CDR3 sequence: CASSFSGGGDTQYF. CDR3 bases: TGCGCCAGCAGCTTTAGCGGGGGGGGAGATACGCAGTATTTT.

The V and J genes are TRBV10-3 and TRBJ2-5; possible D gene TRBD1, 6 bases. Trimming cost V 3 bases and J 1 base, with 12 bases left between them. Per the germline V gene, CDR1 is ENHRY and CDR2 is SYGVKD. This CDR3 spans 15 amino acids. CDR3 sequence reads: CAISDRGNAQETQYF. The CDR3 bases are TGTGCCATCAGTGACAGGGGTAATGCCCAAGAGACCCAGTACTTC.

This chain uses TRBV14 with TRBJ2-3, with D possibly matching TRBD2 (7 bases). Germline V lookup: CDR1 SGHDN, CDR2 FVKESK. Trimming took 3 bases from V and 4 from J, leaving 11 bases between them. This CDR3 has 14 residues. The CDR3 sequence is CASSHGGAPDTQYF. The CDR3 nucleotides are TGTGCCAGCAGCCATGGGGGGGCCCCAGATACGCAGTATTTT.

V is TRBV5-1 and J is TRBJ2-2; TRBD1 matches 8 bases. J lost 6 bases, V lost 4 bases, and 8 bases had no gene match. The CDR3 sequence is 15 residues long. Germline CDR1 is SGHRS and CDR2 is YFSETQ. The CDR3 spells CASSLRTGYSGELFF. DNA for the CDR3: TGCGCCAGCAGCCTAAGGACAGGGTATTCCGGGGAGCTGTTTTTT. The whole variable domain, filled in from reference TRBV5-1 and TRBJ2-2, reads KAGVTQTPRYLIKTRGQQVTLSCSPISGHRSVSWYQQTPGQGLQFLFEYFSETQRNKGNFPGRFSGRQFSNSRSEMNVSTLELGDSALYLCASSLRTGYSGELFFGEGSRLTVL.

The CDR3 protein is CASSPLAGTANTGELFF. CDR3 in DNA: TGTGCCAGCTCCCCGCTAGCGGGGACCGCGAACACCGGGGAGCTGTTTTTT. The chain uses TRBV18 and TRBJ2-2, with TRBD2 identical over 9 bases. The germline V gene encodes CDR1 KGHSH and CDR2 LQKENI. The V and J ends lost 6 bases and 0 bases, in that order; junction bases with no gene match: 8. The CDR3 sequence is 17 residues long.

This clone has more than one count but fewer than ten. J is TRBJ1-5 and V is TRBV30; no reliable D call. CDR3 length: 15 amino acids. Germline V lookup: CDR1 GTSNPN, CDR2 SVGIG (reference sequence). Trimming pared 2 bases from V and 7 bases from J, leaving 18 bases between. The CDR3 DNA follows: TGTGCCTGGAGTTCCCCTGTAAGGGCCGGGCAGCCCCAGCATTTT. Amino acids: CAWSSPVRAGQPQHF.

The chain carries TRBV7-3 and TRBJ2-6, with 7 bases lining up with TRBD2. V shed 5 bases and J 0 bases; nucleotides not matched to a gene: 10. The CDR3 spans 18 residues. Germline V gene data show CDR1 as SGHTA and CDR2 as FQGTGA. For the CDR3, the DNA is TGTGCCAGCAGCCAGCGGGACGGGAGAAGCTCTGGGGCCAACGTCCTGACTTTC. Residues: CASSQRDGRSSGANVLTF.

The rearrangement links TRBV5-1 to TRBJ2-3; no clear D gene. The CDR3 consists of 14 residues. Trimming took 0 bases from V and 0 from J, leaving 5 bases between them. CDR1 SGHRS and CDR2 YFSETQ come from the germline V gene. In DNA form, the CDR3 reads TGCGCCAGCAGCTTGGGGCAGAGCACAGATACGCAGTATTTT. Its protein is CASSLGQSTDTQYF.